A single sample gave rise to the 32 T cell receptor beta chains below, sequenced in a study of patients and donors after allogeneic stem cell transplantation. MiXCR, applied by TCRdb to the RT-PCR reads, yields one record per CDR3 protein. This sample yields 200,000 to 250,000 distinct CDR3 sequences, of which over 12% are seen a single time; more than 9% belongs to the top ten. Specimen: blood, either unsorted or a sorted T cell fraction (not recorded which). The source of these receptors is a human donor who was either an allogeneic HSCT recipient or a stem cell or donor lymphocyte infusion donor (not recorded which). It is not recorded whose cells these are; they may come from a transplant donor.

The table lists this clonotype with a few counts. Relative to the germline gene, one junction end is altered; a read error may explain this. The chain uses TRBV28 and TRBJ2-7, with unresolved D. The CDR3 has 13 residues. Germline CDR1 MDHEN, CDR2 SYDVKM. CDR3 in amino acids: CASKESASYEQHF. CDR3 DNA sequence: TGTGCCAGCAAGGAGTCAGCCTCCTACGAGCAGCACTTC.

This clonotype was counted a few times. CDR3 protein: CASSVTGNGYTF. CDR3 coding DNA: TGCGCCAGCAGCGTGACAGGGAACGGCTACACCTTC. The J gene is TRBJ1-2, the V gene TRBV5-1, with TRBD1 matching over 7 bases. V lost 4 bases to trimming and J lost 8 bases; unmatched junction nucleotides: 5. Germline CDR1 and CDR2: SGHRS and YFSETQ. The CDR3 runs 12 residues. Combining the CDR3 with reference TRBV5-1 and TRBJ1-2 gives the whole variable domain KAGVTQTPRYLIKTRGQQVTLSCSPISGHRSVSWYQQTPGQGLQFLFEYFSETQRNKGNFPGRFSGRQFSNSRSEMNVSTLELGDSALYLCASSVTGNGYTFGSGTRLTVV.

This clonotype was detected many times. V gene TRBV24-1 combines with J gene TRBJ1-2; unclear D gene. The CDR3 is 12 amino acids. Germline CDR1 KGHDR, CDR2 SFDVKD. V shed 4 bases and J shed 8 bases, with 10 bases lying between them. The CDR3 loop reads CATSDPLEGYTF. CDR3 DNA sequence: TGTGCCACCAGTGACCCCCTGGAGGGCTACACCTTC.

V and J are TRBV3-1 and TRBJ1-5; D is possibly TRBD1 (5 bases). Between the trimmed V and J ends, which lost 4 bases and 0 bases, there was a span of 13 bases. Per germline, CDR1 LGHDT and CDR2 YNNKEL (reference sequence). This CDR3 has 16 residues. The CDR3 coding sequence is TGTGCCAGCAGCCTGGGGACGGTCAATAGCAATCAGCCCCAGCATTTT. Residues: CASSLGTVNSNQPQHF.

This clonotype was detected many times. The J gene is TRBJ1-5, the V gene TRBV20-1, with D tentatively TRBD1 (6 bases). Germline V gives CDR1 DFQATT, CDR2 SNEGSKA (reference sequence). There are 15 residues in the CDR3. V was cut by 0 bases and J by 3 bases, with 12 bases left in between. CDR3 sequence (DNA): TGCAGTGCTAGAGACCCGGGGGGCCCCAATCAGCCCCAGCATTTT. Its protein is CSARDPGGPNQPQHF.

This sequence joins TRBV30 and TRBJ1-4; D ambiguous. Looked up from germline, CDR1 is GTSNPN and CDR2 is SVGIG (reference sequence). CDR3 length: 14 residues. V gave up 3 bases and J gave up 7 bases, with 15 bases separating them. The CDR3 spells CAWRLAPESEKLFF. The DNA for the CDR3 is TGTGCCTGGAGGCTGGCTCCGGAGAGTGAAAAACTGTTTTTT.

The V gene is TRBV7-2, the J gene TRBJ1-5; maybe TRBD1 (6 bases). The germline gives CDR1 SGHTA, CDR2 FQGNSA. There are 16 residues in the CDR3. V was trimmed by 2 bases and J by 3 bases, leaving 14 bases between them. CDR3 amino acids: CASSLTGGGYNQPQHF. CDR3 sequence (DNA): TGTGCCAGCAGCTTAACGGGAGGGGGATACAATCAGCCCCAGCATTTT.

This clonotype was detected ten times or more. For the CDR3, the DNA is TGCGCCAGCAGCTCGGGACTAGCGCTGAACACCGGGGAGCTGTTTTTT. Its translation is CASSSGLALNTGELFF. This chain links TRBV5-1 with TRBJ2-2; 10 bases map to TRBD2. Trimming removed 3 bases from V and 1 base from J; junction bases left unmatched: 3. The CDR3 is made up of 16 amino acids. Germline values: CDR1 SGHRS, CDR2 YFSETQ.

This chain links TRBV29-1 with TRBJ1-1, with 7 bases lining up with TRBD1. The CDR3 runs 13 residues. V lost 7 bases and J lost 4; bases outside the gene matches: 9. CDR1 is SQVTM, CDR2 ANQGSEA, per germline. The CDR3 region has the DNA TGCAGCGCAAGAGGGGGCGCAGGCACTGAAGCTTTCTTT. This codes for CSARGGAGTEAFF.

This clonotype was picked up a small number of times. The CDR3 DNA reads TGTGCCAGCAGCCACCGGACAGGGGTCAGCACAGATACGCAGTATTTT. It encodes CASSHRTGVSTDTQYF. The gene calls are TRBV14 and TRBJ2-3, with TRBD1 identical over 9 bases. This CDR3 contains 16 residues. Trimming removed 3 bases from V and 0 bases from J; junction bases left unmatched: 4. Germline V gene lookup returns CDR1 SGHDN and CDR2 FVKESK.

V gene TRBV19 combines with J gene TRBJ1-5, with D unclear. V lost 3 bases to trimming and J lost 1 base, with 10 bases between them. The CDR3 runs 15 residues. Per germline, CDR1 LNHDA and CDR2 SQIVND (reference sequence). CDR3 nucleotide sequence: TGTGCCAGTAGTATGGGTCGGAACAGCAATCAGCCCCAGCATTTT. Translation gives CASSMGRNSNQPQHF.

The chain has TRBV20-1 and TRBJ2-7; the match to TRBD2 covers 9 bases. This CDR3 region has 15 residues. CDR1 and CDR2 (germline): DFQATT, SNEGSKA (reference sequence). With V trimmed by 5 bases and J by 0 bases, 8 bases remained unmatched. CDR3 sequence: CSASSPSGDSYEQYF. The CDR3 nucleotides read TGCAGTGCTTCGAGTCCTAGCGGGGACTCCTACGAGCAGTACTTC.

This clonotype was seen many times. The germline gene is not matched at one end of the junction; a read error may be the cause. The V gene is TRBV18, the J gene TRBJ1-1; weak D call: TRBD1 (6 bases). The CDR3 totals 14 residues. Germline CDR1 and CDR2: KGHSH and LQKENI. The CDR3 is CASSPQGGNTEAFF. CDR3 coding DNA: TGTGCCAGCTCGCCACAGGGAGGTAACACTGAAGCTTTCTTT.

This clonotype has only a few counts. The chain combines TRBV24-1 with TRBJ2-1, with TRBD1 identical over 8 bases. This CDR3 has 15 amino acids. J lost 8 bases, V lost 4 bases, and 9 bases had no gene match. CDR1 KGHDR and CDR2 SFDVKD come from the germline V gene. CDR3 amino acids: CATSDPGTGADEQFF. CDR3 nucleotides: TGTGCCACCAGTGACCCAGGGACAGGCGCTGATGAGCAGTTCTTC.

V is TRBV30 and J is TRBJ2-1; 10 bases match TRBD2. The V and J ends lost 1 base and 0 bases, in that order; junction bases with no gene match: 3. The length of the CDR3 is 16 residues. CDR1 and CDR2 (germline): GTSNPN, SVGIG (reference sequence). CDR3: CAWSAASGGSYNEQFF. The DNA of the CDR3 is TGTGCCTGGAGTGCCGCTAGCGGGGGCTCCTACAATGAGCAGTTCTTC. Using reference TRBV30 and TRBJ2-1 for the parts outside the CDR3, the full variable domain is SQTIHQWPATLVQPVGSPLSLECTVEGTSNPNLYWYRQAAGRGLQLLFYSVGIGQISSEVPQNLSASRPQDRQFILSSKKLLLSDSGFYLCAWSAASGGSYNEQFFGPGTRLTVL.

Sample share makes this clonotype medium-sized. The chain carries TRBV20-1 and TRBJ2-2; either TRBD1 or TRBD2 may fit D (6 bases each). Trimming stripped 0 bases from V and 6 bases from J, with 14 bases between. CDR1 DFQATT and CDR2 SNEGSKA come from the germline V gene (reference sequence). This CDR3 spans 15 amino acids. The CDR3 sequence: CSARDEGRGPGELFF. In DNA form, the CDR3 reads TGCAGTGCTAGAGATGAGGGTCGGGGGCCCGGGGAGCTGTTTTTT.

This clonotype was counted only a few times. The J gene is TRBJ2-2, the V gene TRBV21-1; the DNA was not used to check the table's D call, TRBD2. TRBV21-1 is shown as a pseudogene. The CDR3 runs to 19 residues. This CDR3 is CASSKYRGLREENTGELFF. CDR3 DNA sequence: TGTGCCAGCAGCAAATACCGGGGGCTGCGGGAGGAGAACACCGGGGAGCTGTTTTTT.

The chain recombines TRBV7-9 with TRBJ2-2; D tentatively fits TRBD1 or TRBD2 (5 bases each). The CDR3 extends over 15 amino acids. CDR1 and CDR2 (germline): SEHNR, FQNEAQ (reference sequence). Between the trimmed V and J ends, which lost 4 bases and 6 bases, there was a span of 15 bases. The CDR3: CASSSGTVAAGELFF. CDR3 nucleotide sequence: TGTGCCAGCAGCTCAGGGACGGTCGCGGCCGGGGAGCTGTTTTTT.

This clonotype was seen repeatedly, ten times or more. V gene TRBV12-3 or TRBV12-4 combines with J gene TRBJ2-7; TRBD2 is a possible D gene (6 bases). V was shortened by 6 bases and J by 3 bases, with 18 bases between the two germline ends. The CDR3 extends over 15 amino acids. In DNA, the CDR3 is TGTGCCAGCAGCCCCATCGGCGGGACCCGCTACGAGCAGTACTTC. It yields the protein CASSPIGGTRYEQYF.

This clonotype showed up just a few times. The chain employs TRBV27 and TRBJ2-1; 9 bases are shared with TRBD1. Trimming took 2 bases from V and 4 from J; bases not matched to a gene: 6. Germline loops: CDR1 MNHEY, CDR2 SMNVEV (reference sequence). The CDR3 is made up of 16 amino acids. This CDR3 is CASSLRTGDGYNEQFF. DNA for the CDR3: TGTGCCAGCAGTTTACGGACAGGGGATGGATACAATGAGCAGTTCTTC.

This clonotype was seen many times. J is TRBJ2-1 and V is TRBV10-3; 13 positions match TRBD2. Trimming cost V 4 bases and J 9 bases; bases outside gene matches: 6. Per the germline V gene, CDR1 is ENHRY and CDR2 is SYGVKD. CDR3 length: 15 residues. The CDR3 here is CAISGTSGGAGEQFF. The CDR3 DNA is TGTGCCATCAGTGGTACTAGCGGGGGGGCGGGTGAGCAGTTCTTC.

The rearrangement uses TRBV27 and TRBJ2-1, with 9 nucleotides matching TRBD2. Germline values: CDR1 MNHEY, CDR2 SMNVEV (reference sequence). The CDR3 spans 14 residues. Losses at the gene ends were 3 bases for V and 8 bases for J; bases not matched to a gene: 5. The CDR3 spells CASSFGGRADEQFF. CDR3 sequence (DNA): TGTGCCAGCAGTTTCGGCGGGAGGGCCGATGAGCAGTTCTTC.

The genes are TRBV7-2 and TRBJ1-6; TRBD1 aligns across 7 bases. Looked up from germline, CDR1 is SGHTA and CDR2 is FQGNSA. The CDR3 totals 11 residues. The J segment lost 18 bases and the V segment lost 1 base, leaving 3 bases of the junction unmatched. DNA for the CDR3: TGTGCCAGCAGCTTAGGGACAGGTTACCACTTT. The encoded protein is CASSLGTGYHF.

This chain links TRBV10-3 with TRBJ2-5; D gene unclear. Trimming removed 0 bases at V and 5 bases at J, with 13 bases between. CDR3 size: 15 residues. Per the germline V gene, CDR1 is ENHRY and CDR2 is SYGVKD. For the CDR3, the DNA is TGTGCCATCAGTGAGTCGCCCGCAGGCGGTGAGACCCAGTACTTC. Its protein is CAISESPAGGETQYF.

This CDR3 is CAISESGGSYNEQFF. The CDR3, as DNA: TGTGCCATCAGTGAATCGGGGGGAAGCTACAATGAGCAGTTCTTC. The chain links TRBV10-3 to TRBJ2-1; 7 nucleotides line up with TRBD2. The germline gives CDR1 ENHRY, CDR2 SYGVKD. The CDR3 loop spans 15 amino acids. Losses at the gene ends were 3 bases for V and 3 bases for J; bases not matched to a gene: 5.

J is TRBJ2-1 and V is TRBV6-2 or TRBV6-3; TRBD2 matches 13 bases. Germline CDR1 MNHEY, CDR2 SVGEGT. This CDR3 is built from 17 residues. V gave up 0 bases and J gave up 5 bases; unmatched junction bases: 4. CDR3 amino acids: CASSYSKLAGGNNEQFF. For the CDR3, the DNA is TGTGCCAGCAGTTACTCGAAACTAGCGGGGGGGAACAATGAGCAGTTCTTC.

This clonotype turned up a few times. The chain carries TRBV18 and TRBJ2-7, with D perhaps matching TRBD1 (6 bases). CDR3 size: 14 residues. V lost 4 bases, J lost 7 bases, and 17 bases lay in between. Germline V gene data show CDR1 as KGHSH and CDR2 as LQKENI. CDR3 amino acids: CASSLKQGNIEQYF. CDR3 nucleotide sequence: TGTGCCAGCTCACTGAAACAGGGTAATATAGAGCAGTACTTC.

This clonotype was counted between two and nine times. The chain joins TRBV27 to TRBJ2-7; D may be TRBD2 (5 bases). V dropped 2 bases and J dropped 3 bases, with 8 bases sitting between them. Germline loops: CDR1 MNHEY, CDR2 SMNVEV (reference sequence). The CDR3 consists of 13 residues. CDR3 loop: CASSLMSGYEQYF. CDR3 nucleotides: TGTGCCAGCAGTTTAATGAGCGGCTACGAGCAGTACTTC.

This clonotype was counted a few times. The chain links TRBV12-3 or TRBV12-4 to TRBJ2-1; no clear D gene. V lost 5 bases, J lost 0 bases, and 14 bases lay in between. The CDR3 extends over 16 amino acids. The CDR3 DNA follows: TGTGCCAGCAGTACCTACAAGGTGAGCTCCTACAATGAGCAGTTCTTC. Translating it yields CASSTYKVSSYNEQFF.

The V call is TRBV3-1, the J call TRBJ2-2; tentatively, D is TRBD1 or TRBD2 (5 bases each). The V end was cut by 8 bases, the J end by 7 bases, with 17 bases between. This CDR3 region has 14 residues. Looked up from germline, CDR1 is LGHDT and CDR2 is YNNKEL (reference sequence). The DNA of the CDR3 is TGTGCCAGCCGAGACAGCACCCGGGGCGGGGAGCTGTTTTTT. Its translation: CASRDSTRGGELFF. The full variable domain, with the rest looked up from reference TRBV3-1 and TRBJ2-2, is DTAVSQTPKYLVTQMGNDKSIKCEQNLGHDTMYWYKQDSKKFLKIMFSYNNKELIINETVPNRFSPKSPDKAHLNLHINSLELGDSAVYFCASRDSTRGGELFFGEGSRLTVL.

This clonotype occurred many times. The chain joins TRBV7-9 to TRBJ1-5, with a tentative D call TRBD1 (5 bases). Trimming took off 3 bases at V and 0 bases at J, with 9 bases between the two ends. The CDR3 is made up of 15 amino acids. Germline CDR1 and CDR2: SEHNR and FQNEAQ (reference sequence). The CDR3 DNA sequence: TGTGCCAGCAGCTTGACAGAAAATAGCAATCAGCCCCAGCATTTT. This codes for CASSLTENSNQPQHF.

This clonotype was found a few times. The DNA for the CDR3 is TGTGCCAGCAGCGTGGCGGGACAGGGCTTCGACGAGCAGTACTTC. The encoded protein is CASSVAGQGFDEQYF. This chain joins TRBV9 and TRBJ2-7, with 9 bases aligning to TRBD1. CDR1 and CDR2 from the germline V gene are SGDLS and YYNGEE. With V trimmed by 2 bases and J by 5 bases, 8 bases remained unmatched. There are 15 residues in the CDR3.